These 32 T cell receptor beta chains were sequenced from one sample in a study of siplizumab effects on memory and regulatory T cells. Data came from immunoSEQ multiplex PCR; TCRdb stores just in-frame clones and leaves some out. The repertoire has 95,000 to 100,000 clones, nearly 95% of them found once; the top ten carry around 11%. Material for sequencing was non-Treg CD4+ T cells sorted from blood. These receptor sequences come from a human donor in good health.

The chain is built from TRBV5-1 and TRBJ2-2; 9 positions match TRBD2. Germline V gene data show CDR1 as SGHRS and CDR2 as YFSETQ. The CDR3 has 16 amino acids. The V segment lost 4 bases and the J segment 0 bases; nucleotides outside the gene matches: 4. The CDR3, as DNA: TGCGCCAGCAGCCCAATAGCGGGGGCGAACACCGGGGAGCTGTTTTTT. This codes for CASSPIAGANTGELFF.

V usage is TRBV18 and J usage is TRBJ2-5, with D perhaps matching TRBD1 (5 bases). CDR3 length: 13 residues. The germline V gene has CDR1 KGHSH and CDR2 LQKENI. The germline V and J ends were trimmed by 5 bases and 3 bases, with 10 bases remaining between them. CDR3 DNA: TGTGCCAGCTCAGCAGGGCAAAAAGAGACCCAGTACTTC. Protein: CASSAGQKETQYF.

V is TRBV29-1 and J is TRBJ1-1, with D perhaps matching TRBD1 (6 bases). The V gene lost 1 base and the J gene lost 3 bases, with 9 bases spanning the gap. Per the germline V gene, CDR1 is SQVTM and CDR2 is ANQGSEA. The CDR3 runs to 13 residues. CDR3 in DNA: TGCAGCGTTGAAGGGGGGGGCTACACTGAAGCTTTCTTT. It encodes CSVEGGGYTEAFF.

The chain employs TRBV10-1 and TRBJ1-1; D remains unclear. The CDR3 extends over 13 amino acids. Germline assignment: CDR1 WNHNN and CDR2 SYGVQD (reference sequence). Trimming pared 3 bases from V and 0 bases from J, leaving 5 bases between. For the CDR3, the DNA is TGCGCCAGCAGTGACAGGATGAACACTGAAGCTTTCTTT. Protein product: CASSDRMNTEAFF.

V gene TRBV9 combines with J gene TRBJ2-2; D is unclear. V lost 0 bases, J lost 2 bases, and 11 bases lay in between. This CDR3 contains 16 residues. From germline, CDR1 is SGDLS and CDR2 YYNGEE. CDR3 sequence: CASSVAWIRNTGELFF. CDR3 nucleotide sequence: TGTGCCAGCAGCGTAGCGTGGATAAGAAACACCGGGGAGCTGTTTTTT.

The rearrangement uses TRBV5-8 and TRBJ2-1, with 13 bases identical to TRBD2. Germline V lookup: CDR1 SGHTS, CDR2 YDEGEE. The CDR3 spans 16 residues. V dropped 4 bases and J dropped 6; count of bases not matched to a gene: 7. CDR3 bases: TGTGCCAGCAGCGCCCGGACTAGCGGGAGTATCAATGAGCAGTTCTTC. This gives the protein CASSARTSGSINEQFF.

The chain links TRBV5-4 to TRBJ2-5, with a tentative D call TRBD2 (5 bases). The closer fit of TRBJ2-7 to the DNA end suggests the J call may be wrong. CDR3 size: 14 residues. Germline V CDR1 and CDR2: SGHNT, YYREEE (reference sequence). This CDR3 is CASSSHGLGYEQYF. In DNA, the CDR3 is TGTGCCAGCAGCTCACACGGACTGGGCTACGAGCAGTACTTC.

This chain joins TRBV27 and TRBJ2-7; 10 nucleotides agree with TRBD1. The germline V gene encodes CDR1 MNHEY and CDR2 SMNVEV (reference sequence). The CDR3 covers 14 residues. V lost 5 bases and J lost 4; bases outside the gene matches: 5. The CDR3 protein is CASSPWDRGYEQYF. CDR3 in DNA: TGTGCCAGCAGTCCGTGGGACAGGGGATACGAGCAGTACTTC.

For the CDR3, the DNA is TGTGCCAGTACTTTTACGCGACAGGGAGTTTTTGGAGCTAACTATGGCTACACCTTC. This gives the protein CASTFTRQGVFGANYGYTF. This chain links TRBV19 with TRBJ1-2; 7 nucleotides agree with TRBD1. J was trimmed by 0 bases and V by 7 bases; bases with no gene match: 20. The CDR3 loop spans 19 amino acids. CDR1 is LNHDA and CDR2 is SQIVND in the germline V gene (reference sequence).

The CDR3 DNA sequence: TGTGCCAGCAGCTTAGGACAGGTGAACACTGAAGCTTTCTTT. It encodes CASSLGQVNTEAFF. V usage is TRBV11-3 and J usage is TRBJ1-1, with D possibly being TRBD1 (6 bases). CDR1 is SGHNT, CDR2 YENEEA, per germline. V was cut by 1 base and J by 0 bases, with 6 bases left in between. This CDR3 has 14 residues.

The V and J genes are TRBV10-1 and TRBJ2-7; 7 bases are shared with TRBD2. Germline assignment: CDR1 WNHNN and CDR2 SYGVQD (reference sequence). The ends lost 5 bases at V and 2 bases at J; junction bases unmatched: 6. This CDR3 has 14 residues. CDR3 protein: CASSRLAPPYEQYF. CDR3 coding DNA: TGCGCCAGCAGTCGACTAGCACCCCCCTACGAGCAGTACTTC.

In DNA form, the CDR3 reads TGTGCCAGCTCACCAAGGGACACGCTTTATGGCTACACCTTC. This gives the protein CASSPRDTLYGYTF. The chain combines TRBV18 with TRBJ1-2; TRBD1 might be the D (6 bases). Germline CDR1 and CDR2: KGHSH and LQKENI. The ends were cut back, 2 bases at V and 5 bases at J, with 12 bases in the middle. The CDR3 length is 14 residues.

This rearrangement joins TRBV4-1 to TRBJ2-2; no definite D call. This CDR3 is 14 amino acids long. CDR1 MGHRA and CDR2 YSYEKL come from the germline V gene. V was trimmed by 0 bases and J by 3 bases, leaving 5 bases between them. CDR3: CASSQDLHTGELFF. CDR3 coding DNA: TGCGCCAGCAGCCAAGATCTCCACACCGGGGAGCTGTTTTTT.

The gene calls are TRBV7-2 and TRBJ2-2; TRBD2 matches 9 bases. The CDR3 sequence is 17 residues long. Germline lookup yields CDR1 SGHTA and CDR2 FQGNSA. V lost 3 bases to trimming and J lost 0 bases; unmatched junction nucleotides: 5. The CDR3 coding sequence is TGTGCCAGCAGCTTCCGGCGCGGGAGGGCGAACACCGGGGAGCTGTTTTTT. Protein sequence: CASSFRRGRANTGELFF.

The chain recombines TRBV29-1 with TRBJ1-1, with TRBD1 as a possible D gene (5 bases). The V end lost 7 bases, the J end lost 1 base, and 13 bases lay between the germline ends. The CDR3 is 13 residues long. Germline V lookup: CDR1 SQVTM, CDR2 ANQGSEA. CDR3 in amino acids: CSARPQGNTEAFF. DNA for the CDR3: TGCAGCGCCCGACCCCAGGGGAACACTGAAGCTTTCTTT.

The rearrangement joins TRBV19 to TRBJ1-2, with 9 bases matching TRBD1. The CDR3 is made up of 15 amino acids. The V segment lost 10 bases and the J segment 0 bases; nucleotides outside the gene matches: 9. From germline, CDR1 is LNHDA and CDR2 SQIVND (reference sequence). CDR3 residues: CATVPTGGANYGYTF. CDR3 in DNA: TGTGCCACCGTTCCGACAGGGGGAGCTAACTATGGCTACACCTTC.

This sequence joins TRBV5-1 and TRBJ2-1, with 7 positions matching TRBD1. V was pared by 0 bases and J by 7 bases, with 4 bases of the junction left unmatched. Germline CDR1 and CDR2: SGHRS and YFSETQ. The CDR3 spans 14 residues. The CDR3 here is CASSLADRVNEQFF. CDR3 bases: TGCGCCAGCAGCTTGGCCGACAGGGTAAATGAGCAGTTCTTC.

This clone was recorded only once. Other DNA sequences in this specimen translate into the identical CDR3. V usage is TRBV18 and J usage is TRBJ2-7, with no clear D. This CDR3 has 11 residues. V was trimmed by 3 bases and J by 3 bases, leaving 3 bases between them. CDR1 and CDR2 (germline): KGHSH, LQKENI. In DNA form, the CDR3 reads TGTGCCAGCTCACCGGACTACGAGCAGTACTTC. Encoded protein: CASSPDYEQYF.

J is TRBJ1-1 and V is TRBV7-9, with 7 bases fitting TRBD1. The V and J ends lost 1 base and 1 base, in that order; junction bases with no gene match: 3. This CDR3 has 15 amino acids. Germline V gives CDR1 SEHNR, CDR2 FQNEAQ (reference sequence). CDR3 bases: TGTGCCAGCAGCTTAGTGGAGGGGGCGAACACTGAAGCTTTCTTT. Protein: CASSLVEGANTEAFF.

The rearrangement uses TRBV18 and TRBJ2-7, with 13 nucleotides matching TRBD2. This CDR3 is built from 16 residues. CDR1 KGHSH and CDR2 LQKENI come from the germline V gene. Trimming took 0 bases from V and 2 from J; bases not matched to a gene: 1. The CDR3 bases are TGTGCCAGCTCACCACCGGGACTAGCGGGAACCTACGAGCAGTACTTC. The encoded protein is CASSPPGLAGTYEQYF.

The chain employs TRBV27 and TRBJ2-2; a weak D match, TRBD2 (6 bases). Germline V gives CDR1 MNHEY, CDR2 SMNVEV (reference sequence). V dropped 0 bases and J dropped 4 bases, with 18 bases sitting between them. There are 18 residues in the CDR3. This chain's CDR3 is CASSLSIGGPSITGELFF. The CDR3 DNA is TGTGCCAGCAGTTTATCGATCGGGGGTCCTTCGATCACCGGGGAGCTGTTTTTT.

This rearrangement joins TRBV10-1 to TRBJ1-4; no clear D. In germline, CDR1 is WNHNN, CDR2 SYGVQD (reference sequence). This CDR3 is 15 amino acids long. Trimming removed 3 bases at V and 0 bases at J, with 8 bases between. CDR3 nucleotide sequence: TGCGCCAGCAGTGACGGCGGAACAACTAATGAAAAACTGTTTTTT. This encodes CASSDGGTTNEKLFF.

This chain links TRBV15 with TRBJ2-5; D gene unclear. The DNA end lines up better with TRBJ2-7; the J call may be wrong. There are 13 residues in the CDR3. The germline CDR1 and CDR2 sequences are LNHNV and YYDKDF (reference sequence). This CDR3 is CATSREPPYEQYF. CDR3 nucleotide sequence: TGTGCCACCAGCAGAGAGCCTCCTTACGAGCAGTACTTC.

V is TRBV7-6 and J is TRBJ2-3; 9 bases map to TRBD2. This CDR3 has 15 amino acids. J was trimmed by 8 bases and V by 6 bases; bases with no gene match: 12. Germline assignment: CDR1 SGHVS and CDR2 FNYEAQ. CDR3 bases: TGTGCCAGCAGAGATAGCGGGGGACCAGGTGGTACGCAGTATTTT. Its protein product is CASRDSGGPGGTQYF.

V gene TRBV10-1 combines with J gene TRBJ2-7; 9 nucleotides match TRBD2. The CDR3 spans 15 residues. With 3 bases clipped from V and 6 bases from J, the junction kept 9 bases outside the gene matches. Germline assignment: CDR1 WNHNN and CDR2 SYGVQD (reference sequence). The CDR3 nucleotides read TGCGCCAGCAGTGATAGCGGGAGATTAAGGGGCGAGCAGTACTTC. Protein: CASSDSGRLRGEQYF.

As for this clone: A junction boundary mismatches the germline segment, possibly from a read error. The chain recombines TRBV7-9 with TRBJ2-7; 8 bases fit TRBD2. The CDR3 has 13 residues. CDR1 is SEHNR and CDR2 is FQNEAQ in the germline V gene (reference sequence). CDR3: CASMLAGSHEQYF. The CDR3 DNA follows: TGTGCCAGCATGCTAGCGGGCTCCCACGAGCAGTACTTC. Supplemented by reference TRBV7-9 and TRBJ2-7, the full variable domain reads DTGVSQNPRHKITKRGQNVTFRCDPISEHNRLYWYRQTLGQGPEFLTYFQNEAQLEKSRLLSDRFSAERPKGSFSTLEIQRTEQGDSAMYLCASMLAGSHEQYFGPGTRLTVT.

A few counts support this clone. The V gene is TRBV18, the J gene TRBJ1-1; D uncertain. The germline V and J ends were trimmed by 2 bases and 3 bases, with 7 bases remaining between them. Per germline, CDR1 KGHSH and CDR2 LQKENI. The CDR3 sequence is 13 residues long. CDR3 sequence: CASSPGRDTEAFF. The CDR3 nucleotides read TGTGCCAGCTCACCAGGGAGGGACACTGAAGCTTTCTTT.

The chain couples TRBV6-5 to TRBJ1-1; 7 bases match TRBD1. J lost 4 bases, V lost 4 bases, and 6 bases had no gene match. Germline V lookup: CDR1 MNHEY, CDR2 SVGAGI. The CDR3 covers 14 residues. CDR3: CASSSGQAGTEAFF. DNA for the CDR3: TGTGCCAGCAGTTCCGGACAGGCTGGCACTGAAGCTTTCTTT.

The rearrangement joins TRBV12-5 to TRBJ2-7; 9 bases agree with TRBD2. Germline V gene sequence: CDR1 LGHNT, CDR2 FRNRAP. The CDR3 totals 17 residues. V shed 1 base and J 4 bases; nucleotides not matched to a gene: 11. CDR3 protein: CASGLGRTSATLYEQYF. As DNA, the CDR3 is TGTGCTAGTGGTTTGGGAAGGACTAGCGCTACGTTATACGAGCAGTACTTC.

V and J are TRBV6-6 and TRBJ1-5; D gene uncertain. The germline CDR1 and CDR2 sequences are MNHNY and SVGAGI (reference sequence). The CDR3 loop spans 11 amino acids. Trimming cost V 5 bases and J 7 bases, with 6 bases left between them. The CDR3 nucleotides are TGTGCCAGCAGTAAAGGGCAGCCCCAGCATTTT. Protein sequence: CASSKGQPQHF.

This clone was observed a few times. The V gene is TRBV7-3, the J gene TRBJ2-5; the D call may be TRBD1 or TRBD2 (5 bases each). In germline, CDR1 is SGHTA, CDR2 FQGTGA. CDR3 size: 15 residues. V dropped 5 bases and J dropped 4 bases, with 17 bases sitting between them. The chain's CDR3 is CASSPTLGDAETQYF. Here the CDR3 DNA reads TGTGCCAGCAGCCCGACTTTAGGGGACGCAGAGACCCAGTACTTC.

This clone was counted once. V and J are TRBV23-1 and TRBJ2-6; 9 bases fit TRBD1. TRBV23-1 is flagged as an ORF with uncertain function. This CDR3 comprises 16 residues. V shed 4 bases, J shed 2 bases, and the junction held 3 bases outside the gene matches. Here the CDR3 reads CASSRQGGTGANVLTF. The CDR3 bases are TGCGCCAGCAGTCGACAGGGGGGTACTGGGGCCAACGTCCTGACTTTC.